These T cell receptor beta chains were read from a single sample in a study of blood T cell repertoires in COVID-19. Here immunoSEQ multiplex PCR was the method, and the copy in TCRdb shows in-frame clones only, minus some. The profile covers almost 70,000 clones, with about 91% appearing a single time and 6% to 7% taken by the ten largest. The material sequenced was peripheral blood. All receptors come from a woman aged 70 to 79 with acute or convalescent COVID-19. Each CDR3 is given with its conserved first and last residue. D genes are given only for firm matches. Not all rows give a size; the values are once, few, many and, for expanded clones, a class.

d_gene: -
v_gene: TRBV2
j_gene: TRBJ1-2
abundance: -
CDR3aa: CASSAQGGDYGYTF
CDR3nt: TGTGCCAGCAGTGCGCAGGGTGGTGACTATGGCTACACCTTC

d_gene: TRBD1
v_gene: TRBV30
j_gene: TRBJ1-6
abundance: -
CDR3aa: CAWDRVATPLHF
CDR3nt: TGTGCCTGGGACAGGGTAGCGACACCCCTCCACTTT

d_gene: -
v_gene: TRBV28
j_gene: TRBJ2-3
abundance: -
CDR3aa: CASSLSGSTDTQYF
CDR3nt: TGTGCCAGCAGTTTGTCCGGGAGCACAGATACGCAGTATTTT

d_gene: TRBD1
v_gene: TRBV28
j_gene: TRBJ2-3
abundance: -
CDR3aa: CASSRTGLTDTQYF
CDR3nt: TGTGCCAGCAGTAGGACAGGACTCACAGATACGCAGTATTTT

d_gene: TRBD2
v_gene: TRBV11-3
j_gene: TRBJ2-2
abundance: -
CDR3aa: CASSSAGGFTGELFF
CDR3nt: TGTGCCAGCAGCTCAGCGGGAGGATTCACCGGGGAGCTGTTTTTT

d_gene: TRBD2
v_gene: TRBV19
j_gene: TRBJ2-1
abundance: -
CDR3aa: CASSRTRGNNEQFF
CDR3nt: TGTGCCAGTAGTCGGACTAGAGGGAACAATGAGCAGTTCTTC

d_gene: -
v_gene: TRBV24-1
j_gene: TRBJ2-2
abundance: few
CDR3aa: CATAGGMGTGELFF
CDR3nt: TGTGCCACCGCCGGAGGGATGGGGACCGGGGAGCTGTTTTTT

d_gene: -
v_gene: TRBV20-1
j_gene: TRBJ2-7
abundance: -
CDR3aa: CSASMAGPGGEQYF
CDR3nt: TGCAGTGCTAGTATGGCGGGACCTGGCGGCGAGCAGTACTTC

d_gene: -
v_gene: TRBV29-1
j_gene: TRBJ1-1
abundance: once
CDR3aa: CSVDRFNTEAFF
CDR3nt: TGCAGCGTAGACAGGTTTAACACTGAAGCTTTCTTT

d_gene: TRBD1
v_gene: TRBV19
j_gene: TRBJ2-7
abundance: -
CDR3aa: CASSYTGGGEQYF
CDR3nt: TGTGCCAGTAGTTATACAGGGGGCGGCGAGCAGTACTTC

d_gene: -
v_gene: TRBV29-1
j_gene: TRBJ1-1
abundance: -
CDR3aa: CSVSQGQNTEAFF
CDR3nt: TGCAGCGTGAGCCAGGGCCAGAACACTGAAGCTTTCTTT

d_gene: -
v_gene: TRBV9
j_gene: TRBJ1-6
abundance: once
CDR3aa: CASSTRDGQFRPLHF
CDR3nt: TGTGCCAGCAGCACCCGGGATGGACAGTTTAGGCCCCTCCACTTT

d_gene: -
v_gene: TRBV7-8
j_gene: TRBJ1-2
abundance: -
CDR3aa: CASSFLGGGYTF
CDR3nt: TGTGCCAGCAGCTTTTTGGGAGGCGGCTACACCTTC

d_gene: TRBD1
v_gene: TRBV14
j_gene: TRBJ2-7
abundance: -
CDR3aa: CASSQDLGQGSYEQYF
CDR3nt: TGTGCCAGCAGCCAAGATCTGGGACAGGGCTCCTACGAGCAGTACTTC

d_gene: TRBD1
v_gene: TRBV24-1
j_gene: TRBJ2-1
abundance: -
CDR3aa: CATSESGGFTYNEQFF
CDR3nt: TGTGCCACCAGTGAGTCAGGGGGCTTCACGTACAATGAGCAGTTCTTC

d_gene: -
v_gene: TRBV6-1
j_gene: TRBJ1-5
abundance: once
CDR3aa: CASSEGQVNQPQHF
CDR3nt: TGTGCCAGCAGTGAGGGGCAGGTAAATCAGCCCCAGCATTTT

d_gene: -
v_gene: TRBV29-1
j_gene: TRBJ1-1
abundance: once
CDR3aa: CSVDPSTEAFF
CDR3nt: TGCAGCGTTGATCCCTCCACTGAAGCTTTCTTT

d_gene: -
v_gene: TRBV28
j_gene: TRBJ2-7
abundance: once
CDR3aa: CASSPHGRAGTYEQYF
CDR3nt: TGTGCCAGCAGCCCCCATGGCAGGGCCGGAACCTACGAGCAGTACTTC

d_gene: TRBD1
v_gene: TRBV28
j_gene: TRBJ1-2
abundance: -
CDR3aa: CASSFGDREGYTF
CDR3nt: TGTGCCAGCAGTTTCGGGGACAGGGAAGGCTACACCTTC

d_gene: -
v_gene: TRBV28
j_gene: TRBJ2-7
abundance: -
CDR3aa: CASSLPSPQNEQYF
CDR3nt: TGTGCCAGCAGCCTCCCTTCACCACAAAACGAGCAGTACTTC

d_gene: TRBD1
v_gene: TRBV2
j_gene: TRBJ1-1
abundance: -
CDR3aa: CASGGQALLNTEAFF
CDR3nt: TGTGCCAGTGGGGGACAGGCCCTTTTGAACACTGAAGCTTTCTTT

d_gene: TRBD2
v_gene: TRBV9
j_gene: TRBJ2-5
abundance: -
CDR3aa: CASSVYSGGEVETQYF
CDR3nt: TGTGCCAGCAGCGTGTACAGCGGGGGAGAGGTAGAGACCCAGTACTTC

d_gene: -
v_gene: TRBV7-2
j_gene: TRBJ1-5
abundance: -
CDR3aa: CASSYREHNQPQHF
CDR3nt: TGTGCCAGCAGCTACAGGGAACACAATCAGCCCCAGCATTTT

d_gene: -
v_gene: TRBV28
j_gene: TRBJ1-1
abundance: -
CDR3aa: CASSLGAGVEAFF
CDR3nt: TGTGCCAGCAGTTTAGGCGCAGGGGTGGAAGCTTTCTTT

d_gene: TRBD1
v_gene: TRBV3-1/TRBV3-2
j_gene: TRBJ1-5
abundance: -
CDR3aa: CASSQSGTGYQPQHF
CDR3nt: TGTGCCAGCAGCCAGAGCGGGACAGGGTATCAGCCCCAGCATTTT

d_gene: -
v_gene: TRBV6-5
j_gene: TRBJ1-3
abundance: -
CDR3aa: CASRRDSVSGNTIYF
CDR3nt: TGTGCCAGCAGACGGGACTCTGTATCTGGAAACACCATATATTTT

d_gene: TRBD1
v_gene: TRBV27
j_gene: TRBJ2-1
abundance: few
CDR3aa: CASRQGQYNEQFF
CDR3nt: TGTGCCAGCAGACAGGGACAGTACAATGAGCAGTTCTTC

d_gene: TRBD1
v_gene: TRBV27
j_gene: TRBJ1-4
abundance: -
CDR3aa: CASSKTGGWNEKLFF
CDR3nt: TGTGCCAGCAGTAAAACAGGGGGTTGGAATGAAAAACTGTTTTTT

d_gene: -
v_gene: TRBV7-2
j_gene: TRBJ1-5
abundance: -
CDR3aa: CASSLGLFSNQPQHF
CDR3nt: TGTGCCAGCAGCCTCGGACTGTTTAGCAATCAGCCCCAGCATTTT

d_gene: TRBD1
v_gene: TRBV29-1
j_gene: TRBJ1-1
abundance: once
CDR3aa: CSVEALYSYRGNGEAFF
CDR3nt: TGCAGCGTTGAAGCCCTATATTCCTACAGGGGGAATGGTGAAGCTTTCTTT

d_gene: TRBD1
v_gene: TRBV19
j_gene: TRBJ1-5
abundance: -
CDR3aa: CASSITGGQGPQHF
CDR3nt: TGTGCCAGTAGTATCACAGGGGGTCAAGGGCCCCAGCATTTT

d_gene: TRBD2
v_gene: TRBV6-6
j_gene: TRBJ2-3
abundance: -
CDR3aa: CASRTPSGGAEQYF
CDR3nt: TGTGCCAGCCGAACCCCCAGCGGGGGGGCCGAGCAGTATTTT

d_gene: TRBD2
v_gene: TRBV11-3
j_gene: TRBJ2-1
abundance: once
CDR3aa: CASSTLAGVGEQFF
CDR3nt: TGTGCCAGCAGCACCCTAGCGGGGGTTGGTGAGCAGTTCTTC

d_gene: -
v_gene: TRBV9
j_gene: TRBJ2-2
abundance: -
CDR3aa: CASSGTSYTGELFF
CDR3nt: TGTGCCAGCAGCGGAACTAGCTACACCGGGGAGCTGTTTTTT

d_gene: -
v_gene: TRBV28
j_gene: TRBJ1-4
abundance: -
CDR3aa: CASSFTGANNEKLFF
CDR3nt: TGTGCCAGCAGTTTCACAGGCGCGAATAATGAAAAACTGTTTTTT

d_gene: -
v_gene: TRBV7-9
j_gene: TRBJ1-5
abundance: -
CDR3aa: CASSQFNQGSDQPQHF
CDR3nt: TGTGCCAGCAGCCAGTTTAATCAGGGATCTGATCAGCCCCAGCATTTT

d_gene: TRBD2
v_gene: TRBV28
j_gene: TRBJ2-3
abundance: -
CDR3aa: CASSPSGSGGGEYTQYF
CDR3nt: TGTGCCAGCAGTCCTTCAGGTAGCGGGGGGGGAGAGTATACGCAGTATTTT

d_gene: -
v_gene: TRBV2
j_gene: TRBJ1-1
abundance: -
CDR3aa: CASSRTVNTEAFF
CDR3nt: TGTGCCAGCAGCCGGACAGTGAACACTGAAGCTTTCTTT

d_gene: -
v_gene: TRBV30
j_gene: TRBJ1-5
abundance: -
CDR3aa: CAWSRQDGRSPQHF
CDR3nt: TGTGCCTGGAGTCGACAGGACGGGAGGTCGCCCCAGCATTTT

d_gene: TRBD2
v_gene: TRBV5-8
j_gene: TRBJ2-7
abundance: -
CDR3aa: CASSLVVLAGGKYEQYF
CDR3nt: TGTGCCAGCAGCTTGGTGGTCCTAGCGGGGGGAAAATACGAGCAGTACTTC

d_gene: -
v_gene: TRBV29-1
j_gene: TRBJ2-2
abundance: once
CDR3aa: CSVGSGNTGELFF
CDR3nt: TGCAGCGTTGGTTCAGGGAACACCGGGGAGCTGTTTTTT

d_gene: -
v_gene: TRBV4-3
j_gene: TRBJ2-2
abundance: -
CDR3aa: CASSPRTVNTGELFF
CDR3nt: TGCGCCAGCAGCCCCCGGACAGTCAACACCGGGGAGCTGTTTTTT

d_gene: -
v_gene: TRBV9
j_gene: TRBJ1-2
abundance: once
CDR3aa: CASSVATRPRGYTF
CDR3nt: TGTGCCAGCAGCGTAGCTACCAGGCCAAGAGGCTACACCTTC

d_gene: -
v_gene: TRBV28
j_gene: TRBJ2-1
abundance: -
CDR3aa: CASSSPAGSSSVNEQFF
CDR3nt: TGTGCCAGCAGTTCCCCAGCAGGGTCCTCTTCCGTGAATGAGCAGTTCTTC

d_gene: -
v_gene: TRBV29-1
j_gene: TRBJ2-1
abundance: -
CDR3aa: CSVFSRGANNEQFF
CDR3nt: TGCAGCGTTTTTAGCCGCGGAGCAAACAATGAGCAGTTCTTC

d_gene: -
v_gene: TRBV3-1/TRBV3-2
j_gene: TRBJ1-6
abundance: -
CDR3aa: CASSFLPNSPLHF
CDR3nt: TGTGCCAGCAGCTTTCTACCCAATTCACCCCTCCACTTT

d_gene: -
v_gene: TRBV2
j_gene: TRBJ2-7
abundance: -
CDR3aa: CASSGNRDYEQYF
CDR3nt: TGTGCCAGCAGTGGCAACAGGGACTACGAGCAGTACTTC

d_gene: TRBD1
v_gene: TRBV18
j_gene: TRBJ1-1
abundance: -
CDR3aa: CASSRSGTGGRGTEAFF
CDR3nt: TGTGCCAGCTCCCGCTCGGGGACAGGGGGCAGAGGAACTGAAGCTTTCTTT

d_gene: TRBD2
v_gene: TRBV3-1/TRBV3-2
j_gene: TRBJ2-7
abundance: -
CDR3aa: CASSRAGVVHEQYF
CDR3nt: TGTGCCAGCAGCCGCGCGGGGGTCGTGCACGAGCAGTACTTC

d_gene: TRBD1
v_gene: TRBV11-3
j_gene: TRBJ2-2
abundance: -
CDR3aa: CASSPRTGNTGELFF
CDR3nt: TGTGCCAGCAGCCCCCGGACAGGGAACACCGGGGAGCTGTTTTTT

d_gene: -
v_gene: TRBV5-5
j_gene: TRBJ2-2
abundance: -
CDR3aa: CASSFAGSNTGELFF
CDR3nt: TGTGCCAGCAGCTTCGCAGGGTCGAACACCGGGGAGCTGTTTTTT

d_gene: -
v_gene: TRBV7-2
j_gene: TRBJ1-5
abundance: -
CDR3aa: CASSLAYGQPQHF
CDR3nt: TGTGCCAGCAGCTTAGCGTACGGTCAGCCCCAGCATTTT

d_gene: -
v_gene: TRBV5-1
j_gene: TRBJ1-3
abundance: once
CDR3aa: CASSLALTGGNTIYF
CDR3nt: TGCGCCAGCAGCTTGGCCCTAACGGGAGGCAACACCATATATTTT

d_gene: TRBD1
v_gene: TRBV19
j_gene: TRBJ2-3
abundance: -
CDR3aa: CASSATTGEDTDTQYF
CDR3nt: TGTGCCAGTAGCGCGACGACAGGGGAGGACACAGATACGCAGTATTTT

d_gene: TRBD1
v_gene: TRBV6-5
j_gene: TRBJ1-1
abundance: -
CDR3aa: CASTRSGTGSEAFF
CDR3nt: TGTGCCAGCACCAGATCAGGGACAGGGTCTGAAGCTTTCTTT

d_gene: -
v_gene: TRBV15
j_gene: TRBJ2-7
abundance: -
CDR3aa: CATSRDKGYASYEQYF
CDR3nt: TGTGCCACCAGCAGAGATAAGGGGTACGCCTCCTACGAGCAGTACTTC

d_gene: -
v_gene: TRBV7-9
j_gene: TRBJ2-2
abundance: -
CDR3aa: CASSLTRRAAGELFF
CDR3nt: TGTGCCAGCAGCTTAACCCGGAGAGCAGCCGGGGAGCTGTTTTTT

d_gene: -
v_gene: TRBV7-3
j_gene: TRBJ2-6
abundance: -
CDR3aa: CASSPRGNSGANVLTF
CDR3nt: TGTGCCAGCAGTCCACGCGGGAACTCTGGGGCCAACGTCCTGACTTTC

d_gene: TRBD1
v_gene: TRBV19
j_gene: TRBJ1-2
abundance: -
CDR3aa: CASRGQGKYGYTF
CDR3nt: TGTGCCAGTAGGGGACAGGGGAAGTATGGCTACACCTTC